This TCR beta chain was documented in a study of T cell clonality in common variable immunodeficiency. Patients and controls were mostly of Caucasian heritage. Libraries were prepared by immunoSEQ multiplex PCR; TCRdb keeps only in-frame clonotypes and omits some of them. Observed in the sample are about 52,000 clones, none of them singletons. This clone was seen a few times. Its cognate antigen is unknown. The study's findings and limits: CVID subjects showed higher TCRbeta clonality than healthy controls.

Sequencing was carried out using peripheral blood mononuclear cells. This TCR was sampled from a person aged 18 to 75 in good health.

The sequenced CDR3 bases are TGTGCCAGCAGCTTATACGGGGGGCAAGAGACC. Translated: CASSLYGGQET. The full CDR3 sequence reads CASSLYGGQETAFF. The rearrangement links TRBV7-2 to TRBJ1-1; tentatively, D is TRBD1 (6 bases). Sequencing ends 3 residues short of the CDR3 end; the germline J gene provides the rest. This CDR3 has 14 residues. CDR1 and CDR2 from the germline V gene are SGHTA and FQGNSA. Full variable domain (outside the CDR3, taken from reference TRBV7-2 and TRBJ1-1): GAGVSQSPSNKVTEKGKDVELRCDPISGHTALYWYRQSLGQGLEFLIYFQGNSAPDKSGLPSDRFSAERTGGSVSTLTIQRTQQEDSAVYLCASSLYGGQETAFFGQGTRLTVV.